A single sample gave rise to the 25 T cell receptor beta chains below, sequenced in a study of vaccination effects on CD4 cells after COVID-19. TCRdb's copy holds only in-frame clones and misses some; the assay was immunoSEQ multiplex PCR. This table holds 25,000 to 40,000 clones, around 80% found once. Their antigens are not known. Using viral peptide pools, the ViraFEST assay grew out antigen-specific CD4+ T cells prior to sequencing. CD4+ T cells were isolated after 10 days of culture. BNT162b2 vaccine or mRNA-1273 vaccine was given to participants in two doses. The sample here was CD4+ T cells from PBMCs cultured with HCoV-NL63 spike peptides, taken after COVID-19 vaccination. The receptor source for this set is a human donor who received a COVID-19 vaccine. Some clones in this sample may be carry-over from other donors' samples.

The chain joins TRBV19 to TRBJ2-3, with TRBD1 identical over 9 bases. The CDR3 consists of 15 residues. Unmatched junction bases numbered 6, after V lost 6 bases and J lost 2 bases. Per germline, CDR1 LNHDA and CDR2 SQIVND (reference sequence). The CDR3 DNA reads as TGTGCCAGTAGAAGCGGGACAGGGATCACAGATACGCAGTATTTT. Encoded protein: CASRSGTGITDTQYF.

The chain links TRBV6-5 to TRBJ2-3; TRBD2 matches 10 bases. The CDR3 extends over 14 amino acids. J gave up 6 bases and V 11 bases, and 11 bases lay outside the gene matches. Germline CDR1 and CDR2: MNHEY and SVGAGI. In nucleotides, the CDR3 is TGTGCCGGTAGCGGGGGGACTCTTACGGATACGCAGTATTTT. As protein: CAGSGGTLTDTQYF.

The chain recombines TRBV7-9 with TRBJ2-3, with 10 positions matching TRBD2. This CDR3 has 16 residues. J gave up 0 bases and V 1 base, and 1 base lay outside the gene matches. CDR1 and CDR2 (germline): SEHNR, FQNEAQ (reference sequence). This chain's CDR3 is CASSLGLAGSTDTQYF. CDR3 nucleotide sequence: TGTGCCAGCAGCTTAGGACTAGCGGGCAGCACAGATACGCAGTATTTT.

V usage is TRBV7-2 and J usage is TRBJ1-3; D is unclear. The CDR3 is 14 residues long. Between the trimmed V and J ends, which lost 0 bases and 7 bases, there was a span of 10 bases. Per germline, CDR1 SGHTA and CDR2 FQGNSA. The CDR3 nucleotides are TGTGCCAGCAGCTTAGCCCTTCCCAGGAACACCATATATTTT. Its protein product is CASSLALPRNTIYF.

The CDR3 is CAWRRDINEKLFF. Written as DNA, the CDR3 is TGTGCCTGGAGAAGGGACATAAATGAAAAACTGTTTTTT. The rearrangement uses TRBV30 and TRBJ1-4; weak D call: TRBD1 (6 bases). With 3 bases removed from V and 5 bases from J, the gap between germline ends came to 10 bases. Germline loops: CDR1 GTSNPN, CDR2 SVGIG (reference sequence). The CDR3 length is 13 residues.

The chain uses TRBV29-1 and TRBJ2-4; possibly TRBD2 for D (7 bases). This CDR3 comprises 14 residues. V dropped 6 bases and J dropped 2 bases, with 14 bases sitting between them. CDR1 is SQVTM, CDR2 ANQGSEA, per germline. The CDR3 DNA follows: TGCAGCGTCAAGGGGGGGGCTACCAAAAACATTCAGTACTTC. Translation gives CSVKGGATKNIQYF.

The chain recombines TRBV3-1 (or the pseudogene TRBV3-2) with TRBJ2-3, with a weak D call TRBD2 (6 bases). CDR3 size: 16 residues. Germline V gene data show CDR1 as LGHDT and CDR2 as YNNKEL (reference sequence). Trimming took 4 bases from V and 4 from J, leaving 18 bases between them. The CDR3 loop reads CASSRLGAGRADTQYF. As DNA, the CDR3 is TGTGCCAGCAGCCGCCTAGGAGCGGGCAGAGCAGATACGCAGTATTTT.

V and J are TRBV5-6 and TRBJ1-1; D might be TRBD1 (5 bases). CDR1 is SGHDT and CDR2 is YYEEEE in the germline V gene. The CDR3 extends over 15 amino acids. The V end lost 7 bases, the J end lost 1 base, and 17 bases lay between the germline ends. The CDR3 sequence is CASGTVGRTNTEAFF. CDR3 coding DNA: TGTGCCAGCGGGACTGTGGGACGGACGAACACTGAAGCTTTCTTT.

The chain couples TRBV7-9 to TRBJ1-4; D perhaps matches TRBD1 (6 bases). Trimming cost V 1 base and J 8 bases, with 14 bases left between them. In germline, CDR1 is SEHNR, CDR2 FQNEAQ (reference sequence). The CDR3 loop spans 15 amino acids. This CDR3 reads CASSLVRGPKEKLFF. CDR3 nucleotides: TGTGCCAGCAGCTTAGTCAGGGGACCAAAAGAAAAACTGTTTTTT.

This rearrangement joins TRBV11-3 to TRBJ2-3, with 10 bases lining up with TRBD2. The germline V gene has CDR1 SGHNT and CDR2 YENEEA. With V trimmed by 6 bases and J by 4 bases, 10 bases remained unmatched. CDR3 length equals 16 residues. The CDR3 nucleotides read TGTGCCAGCAGTCCACAGGGGACTAGCGAGGCAGATACGCAGTATTTT. It is translated as CASSPQGTSEADTQYF.

This clone was counted a single time. V gene TRBV6-5 combines with J gene TRBJ1-2; 9 bases are shared with TRBD1. Trimming at V came to 5 bases and at J to 7 bases, leaving 8 bases not matched to a gene. This CDR3 has 14 amino acids. Germline V gene sequence: CDR1 MNHEY, CDR2 SVGAGI. The DNA for the CDR3 is TGTGCCAGCAGTACTCAACAGGGGGCTTCTGGCTACACCTTC. This gives the protein CASSTQQGASGYTF.

The chain carries TRBV6-6 and TRBJ1-1; D gene unclear. The CDR3 runs 13 residues. Between the trimmed V and J ends, which lost 6 bases and 0 bases, there was a span of 8 bases. Germline V gene sequence: CDR1 MNHNY, CDR2 SVGAGI (reference sequence). CDR3 bases: TGTGCCAGCAGCCACCTAATGAACACTGAAGCTTTCTTT. Translating gives CASSHLMNTEAFF.

CDR3 bases: TGCGCCAGCAGCTTGGTCCAGGGATACACTGAAGCTTTCTTT. This translates into CASSLVQGYTEAFF. The V call is TRBV5-1, the J call TRBJ1-1; tentative D call: TRBD1 (5 bases). Trimming removed 0 bases from V and 3 bases from J, with 9 bases in between. Germline lookup yields CDR1 SGHRS and CDR2 YFSETQ. The CDR3 is 14 residues long.

CDR3 bases: TGTGCCAGCGCCTTGGACGCCGGGGCCAGTGGAGCTTTCTTT. It translates to CASALDAGASGAFF. The chain couples TRBV18 to TRBJ1-1; weak D call: TRBD1 (5 bases). There are 14 residues in the CDR3. From germline, CDR1 is KGHSH and CDR2 LQKENI. Trimming cost V 8 bases and J 10 bases, with 23 bases left between them.

This chain joins TRBV5-1 and TRBJ2-3, with D tentatively TRBD2 (6 bases). V lost 0 bases, J lost 0 bases, and 11 bases lay in between. This CDR3 is 16 amino acids long. From germline, CDR1 is SGHRS and CDR2 YFSETQ. For the CDR3, the DNA is TGCGCCAGCAGCTTGGACGGGACTTCTAGCACAGATACGCAGTATTTT. This translates into CASSLDGTSSTDTQYF.

This clone has a handful of counts. The chain employs TRBV5-1 and TRBJ2-7, with 10 positions matching TRBD1. Trimming took 4 bases from V and 4 from J; bases not matched to a gene: 5. The germline CDR1 and CDR2 sequences are SGHRS and YFSETQ. This CDR3 is built from 14 residues. CDR3 in DNA: TGCGCCAGCAGCGACGGGACAGGGGTATACGAGCAGTACGTC. This encodes CASSDGTGVYEQYV.

The V and J genes are TRBV6-1 and TRBJ2-3, with D perhaps matching TRBD1 or TRBD2 (5 bases each). The V gene's germline CDR1 is MNHNS and CDR2 SASEGT. This CDR3 spans 15 amino acids. With 1 base removed from V and 4 bases from J, the gap between germline ends came to 12 bases. CDR3 sequence reads: CASSEVPGPADTQYF. For the CDR3, the DNA is TGTGCCAGCAGTGAAGTTCCGGGGCCTGCAGATACGCAGTATTTT.

The chain is built from TRBV30 and TRBJ2-3, with 7 bases aligning to TRBD1. V lost 5 bases to trimming and J lost 4 bases; unmatched junction nucleotides: 6. From germline, CDR1 is GTSNPN and CDR2 SVGIG (reference sequence). The CDR3 is 13 residues long. The CDR3 spells CAWVGQGADTQYF. The DNA for the CDR3 is TGTGCCTGGGTGGGGCAGGGGGCAGATACGCAGTATTTT.

In nucleotides, the CDR3 is TGTGCCAGCAGCCCCAGGGGTTTTCCAGGGGACATTCAGTACTTC. As protein: CASSPRGFPGDIQYF. The V call is TRBV11-2, the J call TRBJ2-4, with D possibly being TRBD1 (6 bases). CDR3 length: 15 residues. The V end lost 5 bases, the J end lost 8 bases, and 19 bases lay between the germline ends. Per germline, CDR1 SGHAT and CDR2 FQNNGV. Together with reference TRBV11-2 and TRBJ2-4, the CDR3 gives the full variable domain: EAGVAQSPRYKIIEKRQSVAFWCNPISGHATLYWYQQILGQGPKLLIQFQNNGVVDDSQLPKDRFSAERLKGVDSTLKIQPAKLEDSAVYLCASSPRGFPGDIQYFGAGTRLSVL.

This clone was detected only once. The chain couples TRBV5-1 to TRBJ2-1; 15 nucleotides match TRBD2. Losses at the gene ends were 4 bases for V and 6 bases for J; bases not matched to a gene: 5. Germline values: CDR1 SGHRS, CDR2 YFSETQ. This CDR3 has 16 amino acids. CDR3 region: CASSRTSGGAGNEQFF. CDR3 DNA: TGCGCCAGCAGCCGGACTAGCGGGGGGGCCGGCAATGAGCAGTTCTTC. The variable domain in full, completed from reference TRBV5-1 and TRBJ2-1, reads KAGVTQTPRYLIKTRGQQVTLSCSPISGHRSVSWYQQTPGQGLQFLFEYFSETQRNKGNFPGRFSGRQFSNSRSEMNVSTLELGDSALYLCASSRTSGGAGNEQFFGPGTRLTVL.

The rearrangement joins TRBV11-2 to TRBJ2-3; 8 nucleotides match TRBD2. There are 16 residues in the CDR3. J was trimmed by 4 bases and V by 3 bases; bases with no gene match: 9. Per the germline V gene, CDR1 is SGHAT and CDR2 is FQNNGV. CDR3 DNA: TGTGCCAGCAGCTTCTCCGGCCAGCGGGGGCCAGATACGCAGTATTTT. Protein product: CASSFSGQRGPDTQYF.

This chain connects TRBV24-1 to TRBJ2-7; a possible D gene is TRBD1 (6 bases). This CDR3 is built from 13 residues. V lost 7 bases and J lost 4, with 13 bases in between. CDR1 and CDR2 from the germline V gene are KGHDR and SFDVKD. The CDR3 loop is CATRMDSQYEQYV. For the CDR3, the DNA is TGTGCCACCAGGATGGACAGCCAATACGAGCAGTACGTC.

This clone was recorded only once. This rearrangement joins TRBV6-1 to TRBJ1-4, with D unclear. Germline CDR1 and CDR2: MNHNS and SASEGT. The V gene lost 2 bases and the J gene lost 0 bases, with 13 bases spanning the gap. The CDR3 is 17 residues long. CDR3: CASSERTGYATNEKLFF. The CDR3 bases are TGTGCCAGCAGTGAAAGGACGGGTTATGCAACTAATGAAAAACTGTTTTTT.

This chain's CDR3 is CASSPSIGASETQYF. Written as DNA, the CDR3 is TGTGCCAGCTCACCGTCCATTGGGGCTTCAGAGACCCAGTACTTC. The V gene is TRBV18, the J gene TRBJ2-5, with D tentatively TRBD1 (5 bases). There are 15 residues in the CDR3. Germline V gene sequence: CDR1 KGHSH, CDR2 LQKENI. Trimming took 3 bases from V and 4 from J, leaving 15 bases between them. The full variable domain, rest sourced from reference TRBV18 and TRBJ2-5, is NAGVMQNPRHLVRRRGQEARLRCSPMKGHSHVYWYRQLPEEGLKFMVYLQKENIIDESGMPKERFSAEFPKEGPSILRIQQVVRGDSAAYFCASSPSIGASETQYFGPGTRLLVL.

The rearrangement links TRBV29-1 to TRBJ2-6; the D is unclear. The CDR3 loop spans 13 amino acids. With 4 bases removed from V and 1 base from J, the gap between germline ends came to 5 bases. Germline CDR1 is SQVTM and CDR2 is ANQGSEA. The CDR3 loop reads CSVVGSGANVLTF. CDR3 nucleotide sequence: TGCAGCGTTGTGGGATCTGGGGCCAACGTCCTGACTTTC.